This T cell receptor (beta chain) was sequenced in a study of blood T cells in healthy people across ages. A remark on this clonotype: A read error is the likely source, as a far larger clone sits one nucleotide away.

CDR3 length: 15 amino acids. CDR1 SGHTA and CDR2 FQGTGA come from the germline V gene. The V and J ends lost 5 bases and 7 bases, in that order; junction bases with no gene match: 9. Next came a second PCR, run for about 7 to 12 cycles, which used a sample-barcoded 5' primer along with a J-beta primer mix. Researchers report that a template-switch adaptor with 12 random nucleotides tagged each cDNA molecule. TCRdb redid the calling of the 5' RACE reads with MiXCR, one entry per CDR3 protein. The table lists 1.5 million to 2 million distinct CDR3 sequences, 28% of them singletons. The chain carries TRBV7-3 and TRBJ2-7; 12 bases align to TRBD2. The TCR sequence derives from a woman between 25 and 40 years old in good health. Input material: blood. This CDR3 reads CASSATSGGYNEQYF. DNA for the CDR3: TGTGCCAGCAGCGCGACTAGCGGGGGCTACAATGAGCAGTACTTC.